The sequence of this TCR beta chain was determined in a study of cytomegalovirus exposure and HLA in healthy donors. General study points: Specific recognition of CMV antigens was confirmed in vitro for a few chains (all CMV-associated). The study flagged approximately 180 TCR beta chains as cytomegalovirus-associated.

TCRdb's table, derived via immunoSEQ multiplex PCR, lists solely in-frame clones and lacks some. This sample has approximately 150,000 clones, with around 85% found just once. This CDR3 has 18 amino acids. In the case of this clone: Its antigen remains unknown.

The sample taken for sequencing was PBMCs. V usage is TRBV21-1 and J usage is TRBJ2-7; the table's D call of TRBD1 was not tested on the DNA. TRBV21-1 is a pseudogene locus. The clonotype was recovered from a man younger than 45 in good health and CMV-seropositive. The CDR3 loop is CASSKLAPPRQASYEQYF. DNA for the CDR3: TGTGCCAGCAGCAAACTTGCCCCCCCTCGGCAGGCGTCCTACGAGCAGTACTTC.